One sample yielded the 9 T cell receptor beta chains listed below, sequenced in a study of tumor-infiltrating lymphocytes in primary liver carcinoma (dated by TCRdb to about 2017). Sequencer: Illumina HiSeq 2500. A constant-region primer and ProtoScript II reverse transcriptase were used to reverse-transcribe TCRbeta-specific cDNA from roughly 0.5 ug total RNA. The TCRbeta libraries were prepared through three rounds of nested multiplex PCR following a slightly modified ARM-PCR procedure. Multiplex TRBV1-TRBV30 forward primers and a Cbeta reverse primer were used in the first two PCR rounds, each of which was run for 10 to 11 cycles. TCRdb's own reprocessing of the public reads used fastp at Q25 and MiXCR and kept productive beta chains. Rows with one shared CDR3 protein collapse into an entry with the most common genes and DNA. The sample table contains 330,000 or so distinct CDR3 sequences; only one count was recorded for about two thirds of them. In total, the top ten clones hold about 6% of the sample.

Blood RNA was extracted from unsorted whole blood with TRIzol reagent; germline DNA came from the DNeasy Blood & Tissue kit. The sequenced sample consisted of peripheral blood. The receptors originated from a man in his forties with primary liver carcinoma and hepatitis B virus infection.

This clonotype was seen a single time. One end of the junction does not line up with germline, which may come from a read error. V is TRBV12-3 or TRBV12-4 and J is TRBJ1-5, with D unresolved. This CDR3 comprises 13 residues. The CDR3 here is CASGAATSGPHHF. Written as DNA, the CDR3 is TGTGCCTCGGGAGCGGCGACCTCCGGGCCCCACCATTTT.

This chain connects TRBV4-3 to TRBJ2-1; 7 nucleotides agree with TRBD2. The V gene's germline CDR1 is LGHNA and CDR2 YSLEER. The trim removed 0 bases at V and 15 bases at J, leaving 11 bases unmatched. CDR3 length: 14 residues. CDR3 protein: CASSQEGPSGPGFF. CDR3 nucleotide sequence: TGCGCCAGCAGCCAAGAGGGTCCTAGCGGCCCGGGGTTCTTC.

As regards this clonotype: A read error may produce the germline difference seen at one junction end. The V and J genes are TRBV11-3 and TRBJ2-3, with 8 bases that match TRBD2. Germline V lookup: CDR1 SGHNT, CDR2 YENEEA. The CDR3 extends over 15 amino acids. The CDR3 DNA reads as TGTGCCAGCAGCGGGAGCAGCGGGAGCACAGATATGCAGTATTTT. It specifies CASSGSSGSTDMQYF.

The rearrangement joins TRBV28 to TRBJ2-7; 9 bases are a match to TRBD1. Germline CDR1 is MDHEN and CDR2 is SYDVKM. The V segment lost 5 bases and the J segment 8 bases; nucleotides outside the gene matches: 13. The CDR3 is made up of 15 amino acids. DNA of the CDR3: TGTGCCAGCAGTACCCCGAGGACAGGGGCCTTTAAGCAGTACTTC. Translation: CASSTPRTGAFKQYF.

This sequence joins TRBV28 and TRBJ1-4; D is possibly TRBD1 (5 bases). Trimming cost V 6 bases and J 11 bases, with 13 bases left between them. This CDR3 spans 12 amino acids. Germline assignment: CDR1 MDHEN and CDR2 SYDVKM. The chain's CDR3 is CASRPQGEKLFF. In nucleotides, the CDR3 is TGTGCCAGCAGGCCCCAGGGAGAGAAACTGTTTTTT.

Turning to this clonotype: The CDR3 end shows no conserved phenylalanine or tryptophan, and so a read error is likely. The chain joins TRBV10-3 to TRBJ1-3, with 9 bases aligning to TRBD1. Germline V gives CDR1 ENHRY, CDR2 SYGVKD. This CDR3 region has 13 residues. J lost 8 bases, V lost 7 bases, and 6 bases had no gene match. DNA for the CDR3: TGTGCCATCACTCGACAGGGGGAGGACACCATATATCTT. Translation gives CAITRQGEDTIYL.

A note on this clonotype: No conserved phenylalanine or tryptophan ends this CDR3, so it is likely a read error. The limits of the CDR3 on the DNA are not certain, so only TCRdb's listed CDR3 is given. This chain links TRBV11-2 with TRBJ2-1; the table assigns TRBD2, which was not confirmed against the DNA. The CDR3 is 15 amino acids long, termini counted. Germline V lookup: CDR1 SGHAT, CDR2 FQNNGV. The CDR3 sequence is CVSSSTYFIAGGRFL.

The chain combines TRBV28 with TRBJ2-3; D remains unclear. The CDR3 has 15 residues. Germline V gene data show CDR1 as MDHEN and CDR2 as SYDVKM. The V end lost 0 bases, the J end lost 0 bases, and 7 bases lay between the germline ends. DNA for the CDR3: TGTGCCAGCAGTTTATGGGGCTCTAGCACAGATACGCAGTATTTT. This gives the protein CASSLWGSSTDTQYF.

This clonotype was detected a few times. The gene calls are TRBV7-9 and TRBJ2-7; 8 bases match TRBD2. The CDR3 is 16 amino acids. CDR1 is SEHNR and CDR2 is FQNEAQ in the germline V gene (reference sequence). V lost 5 bases to trimming and J lost 1 base; unmatched junction nucleotides: 10. CDR3 bases: TGTGCCAGCAGCCCACCGACTAGCGCCGGATCCTACGAGCAGTACTTC. Amino acid sequence: CASSPPTSAGSYEQYF. The full variable domain, its missing parts supplied by reference TRBV7-9 and TRBJ2-7, is DTGVSQNPRHKITKRGQNVTFRCDPISEHNRLYWYRQTLGQGPEFLTYFQNEAQLEKSRLLSDRFSAERPKGSFSTLEIQRTEQGDSAMYLCASSPPTSAGSYEQYFGPGTRLTVT.